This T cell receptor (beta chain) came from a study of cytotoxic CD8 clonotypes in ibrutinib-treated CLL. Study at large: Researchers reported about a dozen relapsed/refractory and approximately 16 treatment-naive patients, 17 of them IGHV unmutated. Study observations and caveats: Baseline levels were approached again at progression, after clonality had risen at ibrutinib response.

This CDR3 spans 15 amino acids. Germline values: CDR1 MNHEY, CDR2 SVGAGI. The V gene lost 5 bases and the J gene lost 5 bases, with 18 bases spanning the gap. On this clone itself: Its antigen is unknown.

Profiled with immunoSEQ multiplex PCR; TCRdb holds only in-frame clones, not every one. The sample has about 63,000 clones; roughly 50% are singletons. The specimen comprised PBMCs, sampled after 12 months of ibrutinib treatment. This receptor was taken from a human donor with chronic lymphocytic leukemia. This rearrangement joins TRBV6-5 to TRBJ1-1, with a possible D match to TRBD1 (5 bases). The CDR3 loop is CASSHFETGGTEAFF. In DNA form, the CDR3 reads TGTGCCAGCAGTCACTTCGAAACAGGAGGAACTGAAGCTTTCTTT.